This note documents a single T cell receptor beta chain sequence. Its specificity is unknown. The data originate from a study of T cell responses to AZD1222 COVID-19 vaccine. On the study more broadly: Pooled together were second doses at about 4 or about 12 weeks.

Produced via immunoSEQ multiplex PCR; TCRdb's table is partial and in-frame only. The data contain fewer than 110,000 clones, about 89% of them singletons. CDR3 length: 15 residues. Germline V gene data show CDR1 as WSHSY and CDR2 as SAAADI. V gave up 6 bases and J gave up 1 base; unmatched junction bases: 6. Study-level points and caveats: Spike-specific TCR depth and breadth grew after two AZD1222 doses. Donors were largely white British and mainly female; clonal diversity was possibly underestimated. No day 14 peak samples; only post-peak repertoires were characterized.

This TCR was recovered from an adult in good health. The rearrangement uses TRBV10-2 and TRBJ2-3, with 8 bases lining up with TRBD1. This specimen was peripheral blood, taken on day 0 of AZD1222 vaccination. As DNA, the CDR3 is TGCGCCAGCAGACGTCAGGACAGGGGCACAGATACGCAGTATTTT. Protein: CASRRQDRGTDTQYF.